The next 12 T cell receptor beta chains were all read from a single sample in a study of blood T cell repertoires in COVID-19. Clones were sequenced by immunoSEQ multiplex PCR, and TCRdb holds only the in-frame ones, with some missing. This table holds over 50,000 clones, about 91% found once. Sequenced input: peripheral blood. Every receptor here comes from a man in his fifties with active COVID-19.

This clone was counted a single time. The chain joins TRBV5-1 to TRBJ2-1, with TRBD2 matching 8 bases. V lost 3 bases to trimming and J lost 3 bases; unmatched junction nucleotides: 2. The germline V gene has CDR1 SGHRS and CDR2 YFSETQ. The CDR3 consists of 14 residues. The CDR3 region has the DNA TGCGCCAGCAGCTGGGGACTAGACTACAATGAGCAGTTCTTC. As protein: CASSWGLDYNEQFF.

This clone was picked up a small number of times. This chain connects TRBV29-1 to TRBJ2-7; D remains unclear. Germline loops: CDR1 SQVTM, CDR2 ANQGSEA. CDR3 length: 13 amino acids. Trimming left V 0 bases short and J 6 bases short, with 12 bases between. The CDR3 bases are TGCAGCGTTGAAGAGGTTAGAGGAACCGAGCAGTACTTC. It is translated as CSVEEVRGTEQYF.

The CDR3 DNA follows: TGTGCCAGCAGTGGGGACTACAATCAGCCCCAGCATTTT. The encoded protein is CASSGDYNQPQHF. This sequence joins TRBV2 and TRBJ1-5; D is possibly TRBD1 (5 bases). The length of the CDR3 is 13 residues. Germline CDR1 SNHLY, CDR2 FYNNEI. V lost 4 bases and J 3 bases, leaving 7 bases between the germline ends.

V and J are TRBV7-4 and TRBJ1-3; D is undetermined. The CDR3 length is 16 residues. CDR1 and CDR2 from the germline V gene are SGHVT and SQSDAQ. Deletions cut 4 bases from V and 2 bases from J, with 15 bases between. CDR3 sequence: CASSWRAPSTGNTIYF. The CDR3 bases are TGTGCCAGCAGCTGGAGGGCTCCATCGACTGGAAACACCATATATTTT. The full variable domain, completed using reference TRBV7-4 and TRBJ1-3, is GAGVSQSPRYKVAKRGRDVALRCDSISGHVTLYWYRQTLGQGSEVLTYSQSDAQRDKSGRPSGRFSAERPERSVSTLKIQRTEQGDSAVYLCASSWRAPSTGNTIYFGEGSWLTVV.

The genes are TRBV7-2 and TRBJ2-5, with 8 bases aligning to TRBD1. The CDR3 runs 16 residues. Germline lookup yields CDR1 SGHTA and CDR2 FQGNSA. The trim removed 1 base at V and 7 bases at J, leaving 11 bases unmatched. This CDR3 reads CASSLGLRQGKGTQYF. CDR3 sequence (DNA): TGTGCCAGCAGCTTAGGATTAAGACAGGGGAAAGGGACCCAGTACTTC.

The gene calls are TRBV30 and TRBJ1-2, with TRBD1 as a possible D gene (6 bases). The germline V and J ends were trimmed by 5 bases and 0 bases, with 13 bases remaining between them. From germline, CDR1 is GTSNPN and CDR2 SVGIG (reference sequence). This CDR3 is 14 amino acids long. The DNA of the CDR3 is TGTGCCTGGGTGGGGACAACGGCTAACTATGGCTACACCTTC. Translating gives CAWVGTTANYGYTF.

The V gene is TRBV6-5, the J gene TRBJ2-3; 7 nucleotides align to TRBD1. Looked up from germline, CDR1 is MNHEY and CDR2 is SVGAGI. The CDR3 is made up of 15 amino acids. Trimming removed 7 bases from V and 4 bases from J; junction bases left unmatched: 11. The CDR3 DNA is TGTGCCAGCACCCCGAACAGGGGAAGGGCAGATACGCAGTATTTT. It translates to CASTPNRGRADTQYF.

The chain is built from TRBV2 and TRBJ2-7, with 7 bases that match TRBD1. The CDR3 loop spans 12 amino acids. The V gene's germline CDR1 is SNHLY and CDR2 FYNNEI. The trim removed 10 bases at V and 5 bases at J, leaving 8 bases unmatched. The CDR3 loop reads CATTGSPNEQYF. CDR3 bases: TGTGCCACGACAGGGTCCCCCAACGAGCAGTACTTC.

The chain employs TRBV10-2 and TRBJ2-7; D remains unclear. The germline V gene has CDR1 WSHSY and CDR2 SAAADI. The CDR3 is 12 amino acids. The germline V and J ends were trimmed by 5 bases and 3 bases, with 8 bases remaining between them. The CDR3 bases are TGCGCCAGCAGTAAAAGCGTCTACGAGCAGTACTTC. It codes for CASSKSVYEQYF.

This sequence joins TRBV3-1 (or the pseudogene TRBV3-2) and TRBJ2-1; 9 positions match TRBD2. The length of the CDR3 is 15 residues. Losses at the gene ends were 4 bases for V and 9 bases for J; bases not matched to a gene: 10. Germline V lookup: CDR1 LGHDT, CDR2 YNNKEL (reference sequence). The CDR3 coding sequence is TGTGCCAGCAGCCCCCGAGGGACTAGCTTCGGTGAGCAGTTCTTC. Its protein product is CASSPRGTSFGEQFF.

This chain connects TRBV9 to TRBJ2-7; 14 nucleotides match TRBD2. Losses at the gene ends were 3 bases for V and 2 bases for J; bases not matched to a gene: 4. Germline CDR1 and CDR2: SGDLS and YYNGEE. The CDR3 is 16 amino acids. As DNA, the CDR3 is TGTGCCAGCAGCGAGGGGGGACTAGCGGGGGCCTACGAGCAGTACTTC. This encodes CASSEGGLAGAYEQYF.

The chain recombines TRBV5-1 with TRBJ2-2; TRBD2 matches at 7 bases. Germline V gene lookup returns CDR1 SGHRS and CDR2 YFSETQ. Trimming cost V 1 base and J 1 base; bases outside gene matches: 10. The CDR3 sequence is 18 residues long. The CDR3 here is CASSLYPSGGGNTGELFF. CDR3 DNA sequence: TGCGCCAGCAGCTTGTACCCATCAGGCGGGGGGAACACCGGGGAGCTGTTTTTT.